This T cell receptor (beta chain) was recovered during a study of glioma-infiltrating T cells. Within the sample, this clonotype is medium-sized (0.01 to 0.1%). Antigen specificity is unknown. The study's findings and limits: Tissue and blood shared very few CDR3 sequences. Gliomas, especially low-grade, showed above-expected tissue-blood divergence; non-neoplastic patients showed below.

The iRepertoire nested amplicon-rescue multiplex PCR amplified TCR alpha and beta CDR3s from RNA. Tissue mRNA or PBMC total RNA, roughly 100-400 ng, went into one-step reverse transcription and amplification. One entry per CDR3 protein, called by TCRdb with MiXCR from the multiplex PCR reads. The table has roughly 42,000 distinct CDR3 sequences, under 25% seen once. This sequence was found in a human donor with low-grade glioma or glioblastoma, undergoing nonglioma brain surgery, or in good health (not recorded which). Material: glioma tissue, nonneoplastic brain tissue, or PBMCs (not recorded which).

The CDR3 sequence: CAGQYRGNQPQHF. CDR3 sequence (DNA): TGTGCCGGCCAATACCGAGGCAATCAGCCCCAGCATTTT. The V gene is TRBV28, the J gene TRBJ1-5; no clear D gene. Germline V gene lookup returns CDR1 MDHEN and CDR2 SYDVKM. V was pared by 11 bases and J by 2 bases, with 13 bases between. This CDR3 comprises 13 residues.